The source of this T cell receptor (beta chain) is a study of T cells after yellow fever vaccination. Findings of the study overall: Abundant clonotypes from the bulk population could get into FACS-sorted repertoires as contaminants. Reappearing after the booster were most of the clones from primary vaccination (96% CD4, approximately 89% CD8). Some clonotypes were seen in both the CD4 and the CD8 compartments. These made up a small share and likely arose from convergent recombination.

5'RACE template switching generated TCR cDNA, adding a universal primer site and UMIs. TCRdb fed the 5' RACE reads into MiXCR, producing one record per CDR3 protein. Among approximately 10,000 distinct CDR3 sequences, around 5.8% were seen once, and the ten largest hold about 0.92%. The table lists this clonotype with many counts. The V gene's germline CDR1 is SGHTA and CDR2 FQGTGA. There are 13 residues in the CDR3. V lost 6 bases, J lost 2 bases, and 10 bases lay in between. The material was PBMCs, either bulk or a sorted T-cell subset (CD4+, CD8+, memory, or dextramer-sorted; not recorded which), obtained on the day of the yellow fever booster vaccination. The sequence was obtained from a man aged 25 to 40 who received the YFV17D yellow fever vaccine. The genes are TRBV7-3 and TRBJ1-1, with D unclear. CDR3 loop: CASRQTVNTEAFF. CDR3 nucleotides: TGTGCCAGCAGGCAAACGGTAAACACTGAAGCTTTCTTT.